This passage covers 19 T cell receptor beta chains from one sample sequenced in a study of blood T cells in healthy people across ages. Then a second PCR, running roughly 7 to 11 cycles, was carried out with a sample-barcoded 5' primer and a J-beta primer mix. TCRdb reprocessed the 5' RACE reads with MiXCR, giving one entry per CDR3 protein. Of roughly 930,000 distinct CDR3 sequences in the sample, 40% to 60% are singletons; the top ten hold around 15%. Specimen: blood. The origin of the receptors is a man younger than 45 in good health.

CDR3 amino acids: CASGGLGPDYEQYF. The CDR3 DNA is TGTGCCAGCGGCGGCCTGGGACCAGACTACGAGCAGTACTTC. The chain joins TRBV12-3 or TRBV12-4 to TRBJ2-7; D tentatively fits TRBD1 or TRBD2 (5 bases each). Trimming left V 8 bases short and J 3 bases short, with 17 bases between. The CDR3 extends over 14 amino acids.

A single count supports this clonotype. CDR3 amino acids: CSGLSGAPYEQYF. The CDR3 nucleotides are TGCAGCGGACTCTCAGGGGCCCCCTACGAGCAGTACTTC. J is TRBJ2-5 and V is TRBV29-1; maybe TRBD1 (6 bases). The J call is doubtful: the DNA matches TRBJ2-7 better. From germline, CDR1 is SQVTM and CDR2 ANQGSEA. CDR3 size: 13 residues.

This clonotype has only a few counts. V gene TRBV5-6 combines with J gene TRBJ1-6; D is unclear. V was shortened by 4 bases and J by 14 bases, with 13 bases between the two germline ends. The length of the CDR3 is 12 residues. Germline assignment: CDR1 SGHDT and CDR2 YYEEEE. The CDR3 sequence is CASSPPKGALHF. The CDR3 DNA is TGTGCCAGCAGCCCGCCCAAGGGAGCCCTCCACTTT.

CDR3 region: CASSPTRKISRDRGEGNQPQHF. DNA for the CDR3: TGTGCCAGCAGCCCCACCCGAAAAATCTCCCGGGACAGGGGAGAGGGCAATCAGCCCCAGCATTTT. The chain links TRBV11-1 to TRBJ1-5, with 10 bases matching TRBD1. The CDR3 has 22 amino acids. The junction had 24 bases not matched to a gene; V was cut back by 5 bases and J by 2 bases. Per germline, CDR1 SGHAT and CDR2 FQDESV (reference sequence).

The chain recombines TRBV4-1 with TRBJ2-7; D gene uncertain. CDR1 is MGHRA and CDR2 is YSYEKL in the germline V gene. This CDR3 has 14 amino acids. V shed 1 base and J shed 1 base, with 8 bases lying between them. The CDR3 region is CASSQGIWSYEQYF. In nucleotides, the CDR3 is TGCGCCAGCAGCCAAGGGATTTGGTCCTACGAGCAGTACTTC.

On this clonotype: A junction boundary mismatches the germline segment, possibly from a read error. The V and J genes are TRBV2 and TRBJ2-1, with 8 bases fitting TRBD1. There are 15 residues in the CDR3. CDR1 SNHLY and CDR2 FYNNEI come from the germline V gene. The CDR3 protein is CASRHRGYSYKEQFF. Written as DNA, the CDR3 is TGTGCCAGCAGACACAGGGGGTATTCCTACAAGGAGCAGTTCTTC.

V and J are TRBV20-1 and TRBJ2-7, with D perhaps matching TRBD1 (6 bases). CDR1 and CDR2 from the germline V gene are DFQATT and SNEGSKA (reference sequence). This CDR3 is 15 amino acids long. The V and J ends lost 7 bases and 0 bases respectively, with 19 bases between them. The CDR3 region is CSVRGRGWSSYEQYF. In nucleotides, the CDR3 is TGCAGTGTGAGAGGTAGGGGGTGGTCCTCCTACGAGCAGTACTTC.

This clonotype has more than one count but fewer than ten. The V call is TRBV4-1, the J call TRBJ2-3; no clear D gene. Per the germline V gene, CDR1 is MGHRA and CDR2 is YSYEKL. The CDR3 is 15 amino acids. Trimming pared 0 bases from V and 2 bases from J, leaving 9 bases between. Here the CDR3 reads CASSQEWRLTDTQYF. The DNA for the CDR3 is TGCGCCAGCAGCCAAGAGTGGCGACTCACAGATACGCAGTATTTT.

This clonotype was detected only a few times. V and J are TRBV3-1 and TRBJ2-7; D gene ambiguous. The CDR3 sequence is 14 residues long. Germline assignment: CDR1 LGHDT and CDR2 YNNKEL (reference sequence). Trimming cost V 0 bases and J 4 bases, with 10 bases left between them. The CDR3 bases are TGTGCCAGCAGCCAAGATCAGGTCGTTTACGAGCAGTACTTC. Translation: CASSQDQVVYEQYF.

This clonotype was counted a few times. The V call is TRBV4-3, the J call TRBJ2-4; TRBD2 agrees at 7 bases. V trimming: 2 bases; J trimming: 9 bases; junction bases outside the gene matches: 7. Germline V gives CDR1 LGHNA, CDR2 YSLEER. The CDR3 is made up of 14 amino acids. CDR3 sequence reads: CASSQLAGESIQYF. As DNA, the CDR3 is TGCGCCAGCAGCCAACTGGCGGGGGAAAGCATTCAGTACTTC.

The V gene is TRBV7-2, the J gene TRBJ2-7; possible D gene TRBD2, 6 bases. This CDR3 region has 15 residues. Germline lookup yields CDR1 SGHTA and CDR2 FQGNSA. V was pared by 5 bases and J by 4 bases, with 18 bases between. CDR3 region: CASSGGSNPSYEQYF. The CDR3 DNA reads as TGTGCCAGCAGCGGGGGGTCAAACCCGTCATACGAGCAGTACTTC.

V usage is TRBV7-2 and J usage is TRBJ2-7; 7 bases match TRBD1. Germline V gives CDR1 SGHTA, CDR2 FQGNSA. This CDR3 region has 15 residues. J gave up 6 bases and V 2 bases, and 10 bases lay outside the gene matches. CDR3 residues: CASSLSTGYSGEQYF. In nucleotides, the CDR3 is TGTGCCAGCAGCTTATCGACAGGGTATTCGGGCGAGCAGTACTTC.

Written as DNA, the CDR3 is TGCAGCGTTGAAGAGGCGGGCTACAATGAGCAGTTCTTC. This gives the protein CSVEEAGYNEQFF. This chain uses TRBV29-1 with TRBJ2-1, with D possibly matching TRBD2 (5 bases). The CDR3 loop spans 13 amino acids. Germline CDR1 and CDR2: SQVTM and ANQGSEA. The V and J ends lost 0 bases and 3 bases respectively, with 6 bases between them.

In its sample, this clonotype was seen a few times. This may be a read error, as it is one base from a much larger clone. V and J are TRBV9 and TRBJ2-7; 9 nucleotides line up with TRBD1. CDR3 length: 14 amino acids. Germline V CDR1 and CDR2: SGDLS, YYNGEE. After removal of 3 bases from V and 3 bases from J, the junction contained 4 bases not matched to a gene. The CDR3 sequence is CASSAGTGIYEQYF. The CDR3 region has the DNA TGTGCCAGCAGCGCCGGGACAGGGATCTACGAGCAGTACTTC. Full variable domain (outside the CDR3, taken from reference TRBV9 and TRBJ2-7): DSGVTQTPKHLITATGQRVTLRCSPRSGDLSVYWYQQSLDQGLQFLIQYYNGEERAKGNILERFSAQQFPDLHSELNLSSLELGDSALYFCASSAGTGIYEQYFGPGTRLTVT.

This sequence joins TRBV3-1 and TRBJ2-3; D call uncertain. Trimming took 0 bases from V and 14 from J, leaving 18 bases between them. CDR1 LGHDT and CDR2 YNNKEL come from the germline V gene (reference sequence). The CDR3 is 14 amino acids. The CDR3 region is CASSQEGWSPGRYF. The CDR3 DNA sequence: TGTGCCAGCAGCCAAGAAGGCTGGTCTCCGGGTCGGTATTTT.

The chain couples TRBV3-1 to TRBJ2-7; weak D call: TRBD1 (6 bases). Germline CDR1 reads LGHDT; CDR2 reads YNNKEL (reference sequence). The V gene lost 4 bases and the J gene lost 3 bases, with 16 bases spanning the gap. This CDR3 spans 15 amino acids. CDR3 sequence: CASSPMRQDFYEQYF. As DNA, the CDR3 is TGTGCCAGCAGCCCAATGAGACAGGATTTCTACGAGCAGTACTTC.

The gene calls are TRBV29-1 and TRBJ2-1, with D perhaps TRBD1 (5 bases). CDR3 size: 13 residues. With 6 bases removed from V and 5 bases from J, the gap between germline ends came to 14 bases. From germline, CDR1 is SQVTM and CDR2 ANQGSEA. The CDR3 loop is CSVLADRNNEQFF. DNA of the CDR3: TGCAGCGTCCTCGCCGACAGAAACAATGAGCAGTTCTTC.

The genes are TRBV27 and TRBJ1-2; the D gene is possibly TRBD1 (5 bases). Germline CDR1 is MNHEY and CDR2 is SMNVEV (reference sequence). V lost 7 bases and J lost 5, with 17 bases in between. The CDR3 has 14 residues. In DNA, the CDR3 is TGTGCCAGCACCGAAAGCAGGGATACATATGGCTACACCTTC. Translated: CASTESRDTYGYTF.

This clonotype was observed a handful of times. This sequence joins TRBV4-3 and TRBJ2-5; 7 nucleotides match TRBD1. CDR3 length: 15 amino acids. With 1 base clipped from V and 4 bases from J, the junction kept 6 bases outside the gene matches. CDR1 is LGHNA and CDR2 is YSLEER in the germline V gene. The DNA for the CDR3 is TGCGCCAGCAGCCAAGGCGGACAGGCAGGAGAGACCCAGTACTTC. Translating it yields CASSQGGQAGETQYF.